A selection of T cell receptor beta chains follows, all from one sample in a study of cytomegalovirus exposure and HLA in healthy donors. The table came from immunoSEQ multiplex PCR; TCRdb's copy has only in-frame clones and leaves some out. The data hold around 150,000 clones, with over 65% observed a single time. The sample consisted of PBMCs. All receptors derive from a man aged 35-49 years in good health and CMV-seronegative. Each CDR3 is given with its conserved first and last residue. The order of the fields is clone size, J gene, V gene, D gene, CDR3 protein. A D gene is named only where the DNA matches it firmly. Only some rows state a clone size, as once, few, many or a class for expanded clones.

size: -; J: TRBJ2-7; V: TRBV29-1; D: -; CDR3: CSVVYSYEQYF
size: -; J: TRBJ1-2; V: TRBV30; D: TRBD1; CDR3: CAWSVQGTEVRGYTF
size: -; J: TRBJ2-7; V: TRBV7-2; D: TRBD1; CDR3: CASSFSRGTGVSYEQYF
size: -; J: TRBJ1-5; V: TRBV11-2; D: TRBD1; CDR3: CASSLTGGTQPQHF
size: -; J: TRBJ2-7; V: TRBV7-8; D: TRBD1; CDR3: CASSSTGRDRGTYEQYF
size: -; J: TRBJ1-2; V: TRBV19; D: TRBD1; CDR3: CASSPGQTFYGYTF
size: once; J: TRBJ2-5; V: TRBV7-7; D: -; CDR3: CASSLVGGQETQYF
size: -; J: TRBJ2-4; V: TRBV6-6; D: -; CDR3: CASSYSLGRENIQYF
size: -; J: TRBJ1-1; V: TRBV11-2; D: TRBD1; CDR3: CASSLRGQENTEAFF
size: -; J: TRBJ1-1; V: TRBV7-3; D: -; CDR3: CASSLTRGTEAFF
size: -; J: TRBJ2-1; V: TRBV11-3; D: -; CDR3: CASSLRDNEQFF
size: -; J: TRBJ2-1; V: TRBV7-9; D: TRBD1; CDR3: CASSTPGGANNEQFF
size: -; J: TRBJ1-1; V: TRBV28; D: -; CDR3: CASSFMSLTGGGNTEAFF
size: once; J: TRBJ2-2; V: TRBV19; D: TRBD1; CDR3: CASSFRTGVNGELFF
size: -; J: TRBJ1-1; V: TRBV13; D: -; CDR3: CASRPGRLGRAFF
size: -; J: TRBJ1-1; V: TRBV6-5; D: TRBD1; CDR3: CASSSQGGNTEAFF
size: -; J: TRBJ2-1; V: TRBV9; D: -; CDR3: CASSVGSNEQFF
size: -; J: TRBJ2-3; V: TRBV11-1; D: TRBD1; CDR3: CASSFPTGLSTDTQYF
size: -; J: TRBJ1-3; V: TRBV6-5; D: TRBD1; CDR3: CASSLGQAWDTIYF
size: -; J: TRBJ2-7; V: TRBV4-1; D: -; CDR3: CASSQARDIYEQYF